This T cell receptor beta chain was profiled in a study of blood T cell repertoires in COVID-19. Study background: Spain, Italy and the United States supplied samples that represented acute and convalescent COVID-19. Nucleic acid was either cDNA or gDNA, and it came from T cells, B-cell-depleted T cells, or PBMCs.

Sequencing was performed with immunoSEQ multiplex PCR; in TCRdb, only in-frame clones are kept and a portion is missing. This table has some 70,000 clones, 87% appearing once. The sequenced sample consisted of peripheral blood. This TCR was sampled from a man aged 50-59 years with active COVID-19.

The CDR3 reads CASSRDRDFEAFF. DNA of the CDR3: TGCGCCAGCAGCCGGGACAGGGATTTTGAAGCTTTCTTT. The V and J genes are TRBV4-1 and TRBJ1-1, with 9 bases that match TRBD1. The trim removed 4 bases at V and 7 bases at J, leaving 4 bases unmatched. The CDR3 loop spans 13 amino acids. From germline, CDR1 is MGHRA and CDR2 YSYEKL.